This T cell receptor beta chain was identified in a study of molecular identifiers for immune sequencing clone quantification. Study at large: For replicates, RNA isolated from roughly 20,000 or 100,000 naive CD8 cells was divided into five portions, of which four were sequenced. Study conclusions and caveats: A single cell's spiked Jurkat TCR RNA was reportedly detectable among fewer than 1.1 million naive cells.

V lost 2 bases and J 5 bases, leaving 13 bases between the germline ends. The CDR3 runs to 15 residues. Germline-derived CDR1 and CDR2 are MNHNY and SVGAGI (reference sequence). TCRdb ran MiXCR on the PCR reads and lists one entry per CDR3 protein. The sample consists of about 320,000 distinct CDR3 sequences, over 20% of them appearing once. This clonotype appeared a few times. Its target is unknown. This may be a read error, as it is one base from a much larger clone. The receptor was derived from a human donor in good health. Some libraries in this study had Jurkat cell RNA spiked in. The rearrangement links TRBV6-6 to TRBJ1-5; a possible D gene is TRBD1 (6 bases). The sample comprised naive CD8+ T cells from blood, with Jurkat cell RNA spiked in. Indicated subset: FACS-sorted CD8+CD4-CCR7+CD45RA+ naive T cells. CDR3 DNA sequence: TGTGCCAGCAGTTACGGGGGCGGTTTGTATCAGCCCCAGCATTTT. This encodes CASSYGGGLYQPQHF.